This T cell receptor (beta chain) came from a study of T cell changes during pregnancy in multiple sclerosis. TCRdb's table, derived via immunoSEQ multiplex PCR, lists solely in-frame clones and lacks some. The sample consists of roughly 70,000 clones, more than 85% of them appearing once. Germline CDR1 and CDR2: SGHVS and FNYEAQ. With 0 bases clipped from V and 4 bases from J, the junction kept 5 bases outside the gene matches. The CDR3 runs 15 residues. The material sequenced was peripheral blood, taken in the first trimester of pregnancy. J is TRBJ2-5 and V is TRBV7-6; 7 nucleotides line up with TRBD1. The TCR sequence derives from a female donor with multiple sclerosis, enrolled in a pregnancy study. The CDR3 DNA sequence: TGTGCCAGCAGCTTAGCGGGCAGGGGGAGAGAGACCCAGTACTTC. Translated: CASSLAGRGRETQYF.